The following is a T cell receptor (beta chain) sequence with its context. The RNA input was about 0.5 to 1 ug, and it was reverse transcribed with random hexamers. TCR beta CDR3 was amplified by immunoSEQ covering 54 Vbeta and 13 Jbeta. TCRdb called the immunoSEQ multiplex PCR reads again in MiXCR, with one record for every CDR3 protein. The sample consists of around 130,000 distinct CDR3 sequences, 85% to 95% of them appearing once. This sample is drawn from a study of CD8 T cells in Susac syndrome. This TCR came from a human donor with multiple sclerosis. The sequenced material came from CD4+ T cells from PBMCs.

CDR3 in amino acids: CATSGVGGNTGELFF. In DNA, the CDR3 is TGTGCCACCAGCGGTGTGGGAGGGAACACCGGGGAGCTGTTTTTT. The chain carries TRBV15 and TRBJ2-2; D may be TRBD2 (6 bases). Germline assignment: CDR1 LNHNV and CDR2 YYDKDF (reference sequence). V shed 5 bases and J shed 1 base, with 11 bases lying between them. This CDR3 has 15 residues.